The present TCR beta chain was sequenced within a study of beta chain features in type 1 diabetes. Study-wide background: Patients did not differ from healthy donors in age, gender or cell yield. Study observations and caveats: Type 1 diabetes patients had TCRB CDR3s that were shorter (moderately but significantly so) in all four CD4+ subsets.

Note on this clone: Its cognate antigen is unknown.

Every bit of the isolated RNA underwent reverse transcription, so sequencing read expressed TCRB transcripts. Approximately 3.6 million reads was the average for naive, central memory and regulatory T cell samples. TCRdb's copy holds only in-frame clones and misses some; the assay was immunoSEQ multiplex PCR. This sample has some 660,000 clones, with around an eighth found just once. One heparinised blood draw averaging around 110 mL was given by each donor. Input material: naive CD4+ T cells from blood. The receptor's source is a man between 18 and 35 years old with type 1 diabetes.

CDR3 nucleotide sequence: TGTGCCAGCAGTTCAGGGGGTCGCAATCAGCCCCAGCATTTT. Translation gives CASSSGGRNQPQHF. The chain employs TRBV2 and TRBJ1-5; 7 bases are shared with TRBD1. Germline CDR1 and CDR2: SNHLY and FYNNEI. V lost 5 bases to trimming and J lost 2 bases; unmatched junction nucleotides: 3. The CDR3 is 14 residues long.